The 17 T cell receptor beta chains in this list originate from one sample, sequenced in a study of neurological immune-mediated disorders. TCRdb called the 5' RACE reads again in MiXCR, with one record for every CDR3 protein. The sample records around 38,000 distinct CDR3 sequences, approximately 14% being singletons. Sequenced input: CD4+ T cells from blood. The receptors here all came from a woman aged 60-70 years with HTLV-1-associated myelopathy (HAM/TSP).

Turning to this clonotype: Its ends do not fully match the called genes, so a read error is possible. The gene calls are TRBV6-2 or TRBV6-3 and TRBJ2-6; D might be TRBD2 (6 bases). This CDR3 is 18 amino acids long. Germline CDR1 is MNHEY and CDR2 is SVGEGT. This CDR3 reads CASTLERWGDSGANVLTF. Written as DNA, the CDR3 is TGTGCCAGCACCCTGGAACGATGGGGGGACTCTGGGGCCAACGTCCTTACTTTC.

This clonotype appeared once. J is TRBJ2-6 and V is TRBV6-1, with D tentatively TRBD1 (5 bases). This CDR3 spans 14 amino acids. Germline V gene data show CDR1 as MNHNS and CDR2 as SASEGT. Between the trimmed V and J ends, which lost 7 bases and 10 bases, there was a span of 17 bases. CDR3 residues: CASTRGNGSNVLTF. CDR3 bases: TGTGCCAGCACAAGGGGTAATGGGTCTAACGTCCTGACTTTC.

This clonotype was recorded many times. The V call is TRBV29-1, the J call TRBJ1-3; 7 nucleotides align to TRBD1. The CDR3 is 13 residues long. V was clipped by 6 bases and J by 2 bases; unmatched bases: 4. In germline, CDR1 is SQVTM, CDR2 ANQGSEA. The CDR3 DNA reads as TGCAGCGTCGATGACAGGGCTGGAAACACCATATATTTT. Protein: CSVDDRAGNTIYF.

This clonotype was detected a few times. This chain uses TRBV30 with TRBJ1-2, with D perhaps matching TRBD1 (6 bases). This CDR3 contains 11 residues. Germline values: CDR1 GTSNPN, CDR2 SVGIG (reference sequence). V lost 0 bases, J lost 13 bases, and 12 bases lay in between. CDR3 coding DNA: TGTGCCTGGAGTGTAGGGGGAGGGTGCACCTTC. Translated, it gives CAWSVGGGCTF.

The rearrangement joins TRBV29-1 to TRBJ2-3; D is perhaps TRBD2 (5 bases). CDR1 is SQVTM, CDR2 ANQGSEA, per germline. Deletions cut 1 base from V and 6 bases from J, with 5 bases between. This CDR3 region has 11 residues. The CDR3 DNA reads as TGCAGCGTTGAAGCGGGGGATACGCAGTATTTT. This translates into CSVEAGDTQYF.

This clonotype was recorded at least ten times. The J gene is TRBJ1-2, the V gene TRBV12-3 or TRBV12-4; maybe TRBD1 (5 bases). This CDR3 contains 12 residues. With 8 bases removed from V and 2 bases from J, the gap between germline ends came to 9 bases. CDR3: CASSGTNYGYTF. The CDR3 region has the DNA TGTGCCAGCTCCGGGACGAACTATGGCTACACCTTC.

This clonotype has only a few counts. V usage is TRBV19 and J usage is TRBJ2-1; 13 nucleotides align to TRBD2. The V gene's germline CDR1 is LNHDA and CDR2 SQIVND (reference sequence). This CDR3 spans 16 amino acids. The V segment lost 2 bases and the J segment 5 bases; nucleotides outside the gene matches: 3. CDR3 residues: CASSIFGTSGNNEQFF. CDR3 nucleotides: TGTGCCAGTAGTATATTCGGGACTAGCGGGAACAATGAGCAGTTCTTC. The whole variable domain, remainder taken from reference TRBV19 and TRBJ2-1, is DGGITQSPKYLFRKEGQNVTLSCEQNLNHDAMYWYRQDPGQGLRLIYYSQIVNDFQKGDIAEGYSVSREKKESFPLTVTSAQKNPTAFYLCASSIFGTSGNNEQFFGPGTRLTVL.

As concerns this clonotype: One end of the junction varies from germline; a read error may be responsible. The chain joins TRBV12-3 or TRBV12-4 to TRBJ2-4, with TRBD2 as a possible D gene (5 bases). CDR3 size: 14 residues. CDR3 DNA sequence: TGTACCAGCAGTCCTCGGCTAGCCAAAAACATGCAGTACTTC. This gives the protein CTSSPRLAKNMQYF.

This clonotype was observed many times. The chain has TRBV12-3 or TRBV12-4 and TRBJ2-7, with D unresolved. This CDR3 has 15 residues. Trimming took off 2 bases at V and 3 bases at J, with 14 bases between the two ends. The CDR3 loop reads CASSLQAQSFYEQYF. CDR3 nucleotides: TGTGCCAGCAGTTTACAGGCCCAGTCATTCTACGAGCAGTACTTC.

This clonotype appeared many times. The chain has TRBV5-1 and TRBJ1-2; D unclear. CDR3 length: 14 amino acids. CDR1 is SGHRS, CDR2 YFSETQ, per germline. Between the trimmed V and J ends, which lost 6 bases and 6 bases, there was a span of 18 bases. CDR3 amino acids: CASNEEATSDGYTF. CDR3 nucleotides: TGCGCCAGCAACGAAGAGGCAACCTCCGATGGCTACACCTTC. Filled out from reference TRBV5-1 and TRBJ1-2, the complete variable domain reads KAGVTQTPRYLIKTRGQQVTLSCSPISGHRSVSWYQQTPGQGLQFLFEYFSETQRNKGNFPGRFSGRQFSNSRSEMNVSTLELGDSALYLCASNEEATSDGYTFGSGTRLTVV.

Many counts were recorded for this clonotype. The V call is TRBV4-1, the J call TRBJ1-5; 11 bases agree with TRBD1. In germline, CDR1 is MGHRA, CDR2 YSYEKL. Unmatched junction bases numbered 5, after V lost 4 bases and J lost 3 bases. The CDR3 loop spans 16 amino acids. For the CDR3, the DNA is TGCGCCAGCAGCCCAGGACAGGGGGCCAACAATCAGCCCCAGCATTTT. Translated: CASSPGQGANNQPQHF.

There are many counts of this clonotype. The J gene is TRBJ1-5, the V gene TRBV5-5; 8 bases are shared with TRBD1. V shed 3 bases and J 2 bases; nucleotides not matched to a gene: 1. The CDR3 spans 14 residues. Germline lookup yields CDR1 SGHKS and CDR2 YYEKEE (reference sequence). CDR3: CASSWGQGNQPQHF. The CDR3 DNA sequence: TGTGCCAGCAGCTGGGGACAGGGCAATCAGCCCCAGCATTTT.

At least ten counts were recorded for this clonotype. The chain recombines TRBV5-1 with TRBJ2-2; TRBD1 is a possible D gene (5 bases). The CDR3 totals 14 residues. The germline CDR1 and CDR2 sequences are SGHRS and YFSETQ. The V end was cut by 0 bases, the J end by 6 bases, with 9 bases between. The CDR3 spells CASSLAGSAGELFF. DNA for the CDR3: TGCGCCAGCAGCTTGGCAGGGTCCGCCGGGGAGCTGTTTTTT.

The chain carries TRBV20-1 and TRBJ2-2; D unclear. With 1 base removed from V and 4 bases from J, the gap between germline ends came to 10 bases. The CDR3 sequence is 14 residues long. Looked up from germline, CDR1 is DFQATT and CDR2 is SNEGSKA (reference sequence). This CDR3 is CSARAAPGTGELFF. The CDR3 DNA sequence: TGCAGTGCTAGAGCAGCTCCGGGCACCGGGGAGCTGTTTTTT.

The chain joins TRBV6-6 to TRBJ1-1, with a tentative D call TRBD1 (6 bases). There are 16 residues in the CDR3. The V gene lost 2 bases and the J gene lost 3 bases, with 16 bases spanning the gap. Germline V gene lookup returns CDR1 MNHNY and CDR2 SVGAGI (reference sequence). CDR3 sequence (DNA): TGTGCCAGCAGTTACCGAGGGTCAGGGGCTGACACTGAAGCTTTCTTT. Its translation: CASSYRGSGADTEAFF.

This clonotype came up once. Possible read error: a much larger clone is one base away. The chain joins TRBV12-3 or TRBV12-4 to TRBJ2-3; a weak D match, TRBD2 (5 bases). The V and J ends lost 5 bases and 2 bases respectively, with 14 bases between them. CDR3 length: 15 residues. CDR3 region: CASSTAVTTTDTQYF. The CDR3 DNA reads as TGTGCCAGCAGTACCGCCGTGACTACCACAGATACGCAGTATTTT.

This clonotype was observed at least ten times. The chain employs TRBV2 and TRBJ1-5; TRBD1 matches at 9 bases. Germline loops: CDR1 SNHLY, CDR2 FYNNEI. Trimming at V came to 6 bases and at J to 6 bases, leaving 6 bases not matched to a gene. The CDR3 sequence is 14 residues long. The CDR3, as DNA: TGTGCCAGCAGCCCAGACAGGGGGGGTCAGCCCCAGCATTTT. Protein sequence: CASSPDRGGQPQHF.